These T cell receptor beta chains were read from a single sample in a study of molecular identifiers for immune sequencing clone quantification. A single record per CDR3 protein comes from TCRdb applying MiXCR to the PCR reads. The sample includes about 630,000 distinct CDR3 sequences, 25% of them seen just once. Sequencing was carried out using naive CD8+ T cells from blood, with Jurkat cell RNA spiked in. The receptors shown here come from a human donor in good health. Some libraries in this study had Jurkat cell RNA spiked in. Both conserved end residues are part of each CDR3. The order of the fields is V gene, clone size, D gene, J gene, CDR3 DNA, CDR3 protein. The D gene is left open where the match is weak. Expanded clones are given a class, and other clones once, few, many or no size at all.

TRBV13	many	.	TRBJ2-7	TGTGCCAGCAGCCTCAGCGGGCCCGACGAGCAGTACTTC	CASSLSGPDEQYF
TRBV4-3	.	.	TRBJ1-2	TGCGCCAGCAGCCAAGATAGCACCGCGCCGTACGGCTACACCTTC	CASSQDSTAPYGYTF
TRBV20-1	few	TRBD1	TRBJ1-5	TGCAGTGCTAGAGATTACAGGGGACGCCAGCCCCAGCATTTT	CSARDYRGRQPQHF
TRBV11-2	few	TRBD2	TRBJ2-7	TGTGCCAGCAGCCCACCGGGACTAGCATCCCACGAGCAGTACTTC	CASSPPGLASHEQYF
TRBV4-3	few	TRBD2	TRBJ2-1	TGCGCCAGCAGCCCCTCTAGCGGGAGTCCCAATGAGCAGTTCTTC	CASSPSSGSPNEQFF
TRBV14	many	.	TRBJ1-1	TGTGCCAGCAGCCAAGGGACGGTGTACGGCACTGAAGCTTTCTTT	CASSQGTVYGTEAFF
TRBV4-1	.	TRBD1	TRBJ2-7	TGCGCCAGCAGCCACGGGACAGGCGCCTACGGGCAGTACTTC	CASSHGTGAYGQYF
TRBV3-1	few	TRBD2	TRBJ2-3	TGTGCCAGCAGCGACCCAGCGGGGTCCACAGATACGCAGTATTTT	CASSDPAGSTDTQYF
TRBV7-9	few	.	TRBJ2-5	TGTGCCAGCAGCTCCACGGAGGGCCGAGAGACCCAGTACTTC	CASSSTEGRETQYF
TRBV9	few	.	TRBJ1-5	TGTGCCAGCAGCGGGGGCGATCATCAGCCCCAGCATTTT	CASSGGDHQPQHF
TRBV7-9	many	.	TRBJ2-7	TGTGCCAGCAGCTTAATTCCGGCCCTTATCAGTCAGCAGTACTTC	CASSLIPALISQQYF
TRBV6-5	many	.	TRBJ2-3	TGTGCCAGCAGTTACTCAACCGGAGGGGACACAGATACGCAGTATTTT	CASSYSTGGDTDTQYF
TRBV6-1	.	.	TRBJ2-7	TGTGCCAGCATCCAACGGGGGGCATCCTACGAGCAGTACTTC	CASIQRGASYEQYF
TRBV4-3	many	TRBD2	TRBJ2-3	TGCGCCAGCAGCCGGGGACTAGCGCTGAGCACAGATACGCAGTATTTT	CASSRGLALSTDTQYF